The 15 T cell receptor beta chains presented below share a single source sample, sequenced in a study of CD8+ T cells in alopecia areata. Extracted from the samples, RNA was reverse transcribed into cDNA to serve as the sequencing template. The protocol was immunoSEQ multiplex PCR, while the TCRdb copy is restricted to in-frame clones and leaves out a portion. The sample records roughly 35,000 clones, roughly half being singletons. The sample was NKG2D-high CD8+ T cells sorted from blood. The receptors here all came from a human donor with alopecia areata.

The chain links TRBV7-3 to TRBJ2-3, with 10 bases matching TRBD2. In germline, CDR1 is SGHTA, CDR2 FQGTGA. The CDR3 extends over 15 amino acids. With 4 bases clipped from V and 1 base from J, the junction kept 2 bases outside the gene matches. This CDR3 is CASSWTSGGTDTQYF. The CDR3 region has the DNA TGTGCCAGCAGCTGGACTAGCGGAGGCACAGATACGCAGTATTTT.

V gene TRBV19 combines with J gene TRBJ1-1; the D gene is possibly TRBD1 (5 bases). CDR3 length: 13 residues. Looked up from germline, CDR1 is LNHDA and CDR2 is SQIVND (reference sequence). V dropped 4 bases and J dropped 11 bases, with 17 bases sitting between them. The CDR3 is CASSTGRGASAFF. CDR3 bases: TGTGCCAGTAGTACTGGGCGTGGGGCATCGGCTTTCTTT.

V and J are TRBV7-6 and TRBJ2-5, with a weak D call TRBD1 (5 bases). Trimming removed 1 base from V and 0 bases from J, with 6 bases in between. Looked up from germline, CDR1 is SGHVS and CDR2 is FNYEAQ. The CDR3 consists of 14 residues. CDR3 loop: CASSLVRDQETQYF. The CDR3 region has the DNA TGTGCCAGCAGCTTAGTCAGGGACCAAGAGACCCAGTACTTC.

There are a few counts of this clone. V is TRBV7-9 and J is TRBJ2-5; tentative D call: TRBD2 (5 bases). The CDR3 consists of 14 residues. Germline CDR1 is SEHNR and CDR2 is FQNEAQ (reference sequence). The V end lost 5 bases, the J end lost 2 bases, and 12 bases lay between the germline ends. The CDR3 DNA sequence: TGTGCCAGCAGCCCCCGGGGTCTTCAAGAGACCCAGTACTTC. The encoded protein is CASSPRGLQETQYF.

This clone was counted a few times. At the DNA level, this CDR3 is encoded by other sequences in the same sample as well. Here the CDR3 reads CASRGGPYEQYF. DNA of the CDR3: TGTGCCAGCAGGGGTGGTCCCTACGAGCAGTACTTC. The J gene is TRBJ2-7, the V gene TRBV2; no clear D. V was clipped by 6 bases and J by 2 bases, with 8 bases between them. The CDR3 has 12 amino acids. CDR1 is SNHLY, CDR2 FYNNEI, per germline.

This clone is termed medium-sized (0.01 to 0.1%). The chain's CDR3 is CASSQGHLNTGREGDTQYF. CDR3 bases: TGCGCCAGCAGCCAAGGTCACCTCAATACCGGGAGAGAGGGAGATACGCAGTATTTT. The chain recombines TRBV4-3 with TRBJ2-3; the D gene is possibly TRBD2 (6 bases). Trimming cost V 1 base and J 5 bases, with 25 bases left between them. The germline V gene encodes CDR1 LGHNA and CDR2 YSLEER. CDR3 length: 19 amino acids.

This clone was seen repeatedly, ten times or more. The chain couples TRBV6-6 to TRBJ1-5; D might be TRBD1 (5 bases). Per the germline V gene, CDR1 is MNHNY and CDR2 is SVGAGI (reference sequence). CDR3 size: 14 residues. V lost 10 bases and J 0 bases, leaving 13 bases between the germline ends. The CDR3 DNA reads TGTGCCACCGAACCGGGGCATAGCAATCAGCCCCAGCATTTT. Its translation is CATEPGHSNQPQHF.

Many counts were recorded for this clone. The same CDR3 can be traced to other DNA sequences in this sample. The CDR3 DNA follows: TGTGCCAGCAGCCTAACTAGCGGGCCCTACAATGAGCAGTTCTTC. As protein: CASSLTSGPYNEQFF. The rearrangement links TRBV7-2 to TRBJ2-1; 9 positions agree with TRBD2. V shed 5 bases and J 2 bases; nucleotides not matched to a gene: 4. CDR1 and CDR2 from the germline V gene are SGHTA and FQGNSA. The CDR3 contains 15 residues.

The sample holds one count of this clone. The genes are TRBV19 and TRBJ2-7; 9 bases align to TRBD2. The CDR3 covers 15 residues. Germline V gene data show CDR1 as LNHDA and CDR2 as SQIVND (reference sequence). Trimming took 1 base from V and 3 from J; bases not matched to a gene: 4. DNA for the CDR3: TGTGCCAGTAGTATAGCTAGCGGGATACTCTACGAGCAGTACTTC. It translates to CASSIASGILYEQYF.

This clone occurred a few times. This rearrangement joins TRBV7-9 to TRBJ2-7, with TRBD1 matching over 8 bases. CDR1 is SEHNR and CDR2 is FQNEAQ in the germline V gene (reference sequence). The CDR3 runs to 15 residues. J lost 3 bases, V lost 4 bases, and 8 bases had no gene match. The chain's CDR3 is CASSSTDREGYEQYF. In DNA form, the CDR3 reads TGTGCCAGCAGCTCCACGGACAGGGAAGGCTACGAGCAGTACTTC. The complete variable domain, with remaining parts taken from reference TRBV7-9 and TRBJ2-7, reads DTGVSQNPRHKITKRGQNVTFRCDPISEHNRLYWYRQTLGQGPEFLTYFQNEAQLEKSRLLSDRFSAERPKGSFSTLEIQRTEQGDSAMYLCASSSTDREGYEQYFGPGTRLTVT.

The chain employs TRBV27 and TRBJ2-1; 7 bases map to TRBD2. V shed 5 bases and J 7 bases; nucleotides not matched to a gene: 5. The CDR3 totals 13 residues. Germline-derived CDR1 and CDR2 are MNHEY and SMNVEV (reference sequence). The CDR3 region is CASSTGTTNEQFF. CDR3 DNA sequence: TGTGCCAGCAGTACCGGGACTACTAATGAGCAGTTCTTC.

Only a few counts were recorded for this clone. The chain carries TRBV11-2 and TRBJ2-1, with D uncertain. V was shortened by 5 bases and J by 10 bases, with 12 bases between the two germline ends. The CDR3 runs to 12 residues. The germline gives CDR1 SGHAT, CDR2 FQNNGV. CDR3: CASSPGIQEQFF. The CDR3 nucleotides read TGTGCCAGCAGCCCTGGGATTCAAGAGCAGTTCTTC. Looking up the rest from reference TRBV11-2 and TRBJ2-1 gives the full variable domain: EAGVAQSPRYKIIEKRQSVAFWCNPISGHATLYWYQQILGQGPKLLIQFQNNGVVDDSQLPKDRFSAERLKGVDSTLKIQPAKLEDSAVYLCASSPGIQEQFFGPGTRLTVL.

V and J are TRBV29-1 and TRBJ1-2; D is possibly TRBD1 (5 bases). CDR1 is SQVTM, CDR2 ANQGSEA, per germline. This CDR3 comprises 13 residues. Trimming pared 4 bases from V and 5 bases from J, leaving 14 bases between. CDR3 amino acids: CSVAGTKTYGYTF. The DNA of the CDR3 is TGCAGCGTTGCCGGGACTAAGACTTATGGCTACACCTTC.

This clone was observed a single time. The chain links TRBV5-6 to TRBJ1-5, with TRBD1 identical over 9 bases. CDR3 length: 13 amino acids. V was pared by 3 bases and J by 7 bases, with 2 bases of the junction left unmatched. Per the germline V gene, CDR1 is SGHDT and CDR2 is YYEEEE. The CDR3 nucleotides are TGTGCCAGCAGCTGGGGACAGGGCCAGCCCCAGCATTTT. Protein product: CASSWGQGQPQHF.

This clone appeared a few times. The chain joins TRBV19 to TRBJ1-2, with 7 nucleotides matching TRBD1. V shed 9 bases, J shed 5 bases, and the junction held 9 bases outside the gene matches. CDR1 is LNHDA, CDR2 SQIVND, per germline (reference sequence). This CDR3 contains 13 residues. The DNA of the CDR3 is TGTGCCAGCCGGACAGGACGAGTATATGGCTACACCTTC. It encodes CASRTGRVYGYTF.